Below are 16 T cell receptor beta chains sequenced from a single sample in a study of blood T cells in healthy people across ages. Combining a sample-barcoded 5' primer with a J-beta primer mix, a second PCR ran for 7 to 11 cycles. A single record per CDR3 protein comes from TCRdb applying MiXCR to the 5' RACE reads. This table has 1 million or so distinct CDR3 sequences, 35% to 55% appearing once. Sequenced material: blood. Receptor source: a woman in her sixties in good health.

The chain links TRBV20-1 to TRBJ2-1; 16 bases align to TRBD2. With V trimmed by 4 bases and J by 8 bases, 5 bases remained unmatched. Germline CDR1 reads DFQATT; CDR2 reads SNEGSKA (reference sequence). CDR3 length: 15 amino acids. CDR3 DNA sequence: TGCAGTGCTATGGGACTAGCGGGAGGGCAGGATGAGCAGTTCTTC. Protein sequence: CSAMGLAGGQDEQFF.

The gene calls are TRBV24-1 and TRBJ2-7; possibly TRBD2 for D (5 bases). Judging by the DNA end, TRBJ2-5 fits better; the J call may be wrong. Germline assignment: CDR1 KGHDR and CDR2 SFDVKD. The CDR3 covers 13 residues. CDR3 residues: CATSTGIMETQYF. CDR3 DNA: TGTGCCACAAGCACCGGGATCATGGAGACCCAGTACTTC.

The chain uses TRBV15 and TRBJ2-5; D call uncertain. This CDR3 comprises 14 residues. Trimming took off 2 bases at V and 5 bases at J, with 12 bases between the two ends. Germline CDR1 is LNHNV and CDR2 is YYDKDF (reference sequence). The CDR3 DNA is TGTGCCACCAGCAGACGCCGGCAAGGGGAGACCCAGTACTTC. The encoded protein is CATSRRRQGETQYF.

The chain links TRBV20-1 to TRBJ2-5; D is perhaps TRBD2 (5 bases). From germline, CDR1 is DFQATT and CDR2 SNEGSKA (reference sequence). V lost 1 base to trimming and J lost 5 bases, with 8 bases between them. This CDR3 comprises 12 residues. The CDR3 DNA sequence: TGCAGTGCTAGAGGAGGGATCGAGACCCAGTACTTC. Translated, it gives CSARGGIETQYF.

In this sample, this clonotype turned up a few times. V usage is TRBV13 and J usage is TRBJ2-5; 7 bases match TRBD1. The CDR3 totals 15 residues. Germline V gene lookup returns CDR1 PRHDT and CDR2 FYEKMQ (reference sequence). Unmatched junction bases numbered 7, after V lost 1 base and J lost 5 bases. The DNA for the CDR3 is TGTGCCAGCAGCTTAGCCGGGACAGTGCCGGAGACCCAGTACTTC. It encodes CASSLAGTVPETQYF. The entire variable domain, with the rest obtained from reference TRBV13 and TRBJ2-5, is as follows: AAGVIQSPRHLIKEKRETATLKCYPIPRHDTVYWYQQGPGQDPQFLISFYEKMQSDKGSIPDRFSAQQFSDYHSELNMSSLELGDSALYFCASSLAGTVPETQYFGPGTRLLVL.

This clonotype was observed a few times. DNA of the CDR3: TGTGCCAGCAGCTTGGAAAGGGGGAACAATCAGCCCCAGCATTTT. This gives the protein CASSLERGNNQPQHF. V usage is TRBV11-1 and J usage is TRBJ1-5, with D possibly being TRBD1 (6 bases). V lost 3 bases to trimming and J lost 3 bases, with 12 bases between them. The CDR3 spans 15 residues. Per the germline V gene, CDR1 is SGHAT and CDR2 is FQDESV (reference sequence).

This clonotype was seen just once. This chain joins TRBV9 and TRBJ2-1; the match to TRBD2 covers 8 bases. V shed 0 bases and J 12 bases; nucleotides not matched to a gene: 11. Looked up from germline, CDR1 is SGDLS and CDR2 is YYNGEE. The CDR3 length is 15 residues. The CDR3: CASSVGLAGFEGQFF. For the CDR3, the DNA is TGTGCCAGCAGCGTAGGTCTAGCGGGTTTCGAAGGGCAGTTCTTC.

This clonotype was counted only a few times. The chain is built from TRBV6-5 and TRBJ2-5; either TRBD1 or TRBD2 may supply D (5 bases each). CDR1 and CDR2 (germline): MNHEY, SVGAGI. This CDR3 has 15 residues. Trimming took off 5 bases at V and 5 bases at J, with 18 bases between the two ends. The CDR3 here is CASSPTGARGETQYF. CDR3 nucleotides: TGTGCCAGCAGTCCCACTGGGGCTCGAGGGGAGACCCAGTACTTC.

The chain has TRBV29-1 and TRBJ2-3; TRBD2 aligns across 10 bases. The ends lost 4 bases at V and 3 bases at J; junction bases unmatched: 7. Germline CDR1 reads SQVTM; CDR2 reads ANQGSEA. This CDR3 region has 15 residues. In DNA form, the CDR3 reads TGCAGCGTTGCGGGAAGCGGGAGGGTGACAGATACGCAGTATTTT. It encodes CSVAGSGRVTDTQYF.

The chain recombines TRBV20-1 with TRBJ1-2; 9 bases line up with TRBD1. J gave up 6 bases and V 6 bases, and 14 bases lay outside the gene matches. The CDR3 has 15 residues. CDR1 and CDR2 from the germline V gene are DFQATT and SNEGSKA (reference sequence). CDR3: CSAPVGQGSADGYTF. The CDR3 coding sequence is TGCAGTGCGCCGGTCGGACAGGGGAGCGCGGATGGCTACACCTTC.

This rearrangement joins TRBV29-1 to TRBJ1-1, with D tentatively TRBD1 (5 bases). V dropped 4 bases and J dropped 1 base, with 10 bases sitting between them. The CDR3 is made up of 13 amino acids. Germline V gene lookup returns CDR1 SQVTM and CDR2 ANQGSEA. This CDR3 reads CSVGGMGNTEAFF. In DNA form, the CDR3 reads TGCAGCGTTGGGGGGATGGGGAACACTGAAGCTTTCTTT.

V gene TRBV5-1 combines with J gene TRBJ1-1, with D unclear. The length of the CDR3 is 15 residues. The germline V and J ends were trimmed by 0 bases and 4 bases, with 13 bases remaining between them. Looked up from germline, CDR1 is SGHRS and CDR2 is YFSETQ. This chain's CDR3 is CASSLGRLEGTEAFF. As DNA, the CDR3 is TGCGCCAGCAGCTTGGGTCGCCTGGAGGGCACTGAAGCTTTCTTT.

This rearrangement joins TRBV4-2 to TRBJ1-1, with a weak D call TRBD1 (6 bases). CDR3 length: 17 amino acids. The V gene lost 0 bases and the J gene lost 7 bases, with 21 bases spanning the gap. The germline V gene encodes CDR1 LGHNA and CDR2 YNFKEQ. CDR3 sequence (DNA): TGTGCCAGCAGCCAAGATGGGACGGACAGACCATACAATGAAGCTTTCTTT. Translation gives CASSQDGTDRPYNEAFF.

This clonotype was seen more than once but under ten times. V is TRBV2 and J is TRBJ2-3; D is undetermined. V shed 5 bases and J shed 3 bases, with 9 bases lying between them. The germline V gene has CDR1 SNHLY and CDR2 FYNNEI. The CDR3 sequence is 13 residues long. CDR3 sequence reads: CASSPDITDTQYF. The CDR3 nucleotides read TGTGCCAGCAGTCCCGATATAACAGATACGCAGTATTTT.

The chain recombines TRBV18 with TRBJ2-7; no firm D call. Germline-derived CDR1 and CDR2 are KGHSH and LQKENI. The CDR3 runs to 15 residues. The germline V and J ends were trimmed by 0 bases and 10 bases, with 19 bases remaining between them. The CDR3 loop is CASSPPPGRQEAQYF. The CDR3 DNA is TGTGCCAGCTCACCACCCCCAGGCAGACAAGAGGCCCAGTACTTC.

This clonotype has more than one count but fewer than ten. The DNA for the CDR3 is TGCAGTGCTATTGAACTAGCGGGATTGACAGATACGCAGTATTTT. Translation gives CSAIELAGLTDTQYF. V is TRBV20-1 and J is TRBJ2-3, with TRBD2 matching over 10 bases. Germline V gene sequence: CDR1 DFQATT, CDR2 SNEGSKA (reference sequence). V lost 4 bases, J lost 3 bases, and 7 bases stayed unmatched. CDR3 size: 15 residues.